The 13 T cell receptor beta chains in this list originate from one sample, sequenced in a study of blood T cell repertoires in COVID-19. The repertoire was sequenced with immunoSEQ multiplex PCR; TCRdb's copy has only in-frame clones and lacks some. Of roughly 200,000 clones in the sample, 88% were seen once. Sequenced material: peripheral blood. Receptor source: a man between 35 and 55 years old with active or convalescent COVID-19.

The V gene is TRBV7-2, the J gene TRBJ1-2; 11 bases are shared with TRBD1. V trimming: 5 bases; J trimming: 5 bases; junction bases outside the gene matches: 7. This CDR3 contains 15 residues. CDR1 and CDR2 (germline): SGHTA, FQGNSA. As DNA, the CDR3 is TGTGCCAGCAGCCCAGGGACAGGGGGTATTTATGGCTACACCTTC. This codes for CASSPGTGGIYGYTF.

This clone was picked up a small number of times. The V gene is TRBV6-5, the J gene TRBJ1-5; D not resolved. This CDR3 spans 13 amino acids. The ends were cut back, 7 bases at V and 5 bases at J, with 12 bases in the middle. CDR1 and CDR2 (germline): MNHEY, SVGAGI. The CDR3 here is CASMMEKHQPQHF. The CDR3 DNA reads as TGTGCCAGCATGATGGAGAAACATCAGCCCCAGCATTTT.

The chain joins TRBV28 to TRBJ1-3; D may be TRBD1 (5 bases). Per germline, CDR1 MDHEN and CDR2 SYDVKM. This CDR3 is built from 13 residues. The germline V and J ends were trimmed by 6 bases and 5 bases, with 11 bases remaining between them. In DNA form, the CDR3 reads TGTGCCAGCAGCCCGGACAACCGAAACACCATATATTTT. Amino acids: CASSPDNRNTIYF.

This clone has more than one count but fewer than ten. The chain employs TRBV19 and TRBJ2-5, with D perhaps TRBD2 (6 bases). The V and J ends lost 3 bases and 7 bases respectively, with 24 bases between them. The CDR3 sequence is 17 residues long. Germline CDR1 LNHDA, CDR2 SQIVND (reference sequence). DNA of the CDR3: TGTGCCAGTAGTATGAATTCCCGGAGGGGCCCCGATGGGACCCAGTACTTC. It codes for CASSMNSRRGPDGTQYF.

The chain links TRBV5-1 to TRBJ2-3; D possibly corresponds to TRBD1 (5 bases). There are 13 residues in the CDR3. Germline CDR1 SGHRS, CDR2 YFSETQ. V gave up 4 bases and J gave up 2 bases, with 8 bases separating them. The CDR3 region has the DNA TGCGCCAGCAGCGGCAGGGTCACAGATACGCAGTATTTT. Translated: CASSGRVTDTQYF.

V and J are TRBV5-4 and TRBJ2-7, with 7 positions matching TRBD1. The CDR3 runs 13 residues. V gave up 5 bases and J gave up 0 bases; unmatched junction bases: 2. Germline V gives CDR1 SGHNT, CDR2 YYREEE (reference sequence). The CDR3 spells CASRDRSSYEQYF. The CDR3, as DNA: TGTGCCAGCAGGGACAGGAGCTCCTACGAGCAGTACTTC.

This chain connects TRBV27 to TRBJ1-6, with D possibly matching TRBD1 (5 bases). Germline values: CDR1 MNHEY, CDR2 SMNVEV (reference sequence). Trimming took 7 bases from V and 7 from J, leaving 17 bases between them. CDR3 length equals 15 residues. This chain's CDR3 is CASTQGVGRNSPLHF. In nucleotides, the CDR3 is TGTGCCAGCACCCAGGGTGTTGGTAGGAATTCACCCCTCCACTTT.

This clone was seen a handful of times. This chain connects TRBV5-4 to TRBJ1-1; D not certain. From germline, CDR1 is SGHNT and CDR2 YYREEE (reference sequence). This CDR3 is built from 14 residues. V lost 4 bases to trimming and J lost 4 bases, with 14 bases between them. CDR3 residues: CASSVRRATTEAFF. The CDR3 DNA is TGTGCCAGCAGCGTAAGGCGGGCGACCACTGAAGCTTTCTTT.

This rearrangement joins TRBV9 to TRBJ2-7; a weak D match, TRBD2 (5 bases). Germline assignment: CDR1 SGDLS and CDR2 YYNGEE. The length of the CDR3 is 15 residues. With 1 base removed from V and 2 bases from J, the gap between germline ends came to 13 bases. CDR3 sequence: CASSVSPGSTYEQYF. In DNA form, the CDR3 reads TGTGCCAGCAGCGTATCCCCGGGGAGCACCTACGAGCAGTACTTC.

V and J are TRBV19 and TRBJ1-6; 7 nucleotides line up with TRBD1. CDR1 and CDR2 (germline): LNHDA, SQIVND (reference sequence). This CDR3 is built from 15 residues. V trimming: 7 bases; J trimming: 6 bases; junction bases outside the gene matches: 9. DNA of the CDR3: TGTGCCAGTAAAGGCGAGGGGGCAAGTAATTCACCCCTCCACTTT. Its translation is CASKGEGASNSPLHF.

Written as DNA, the CDR3 is TGTGCCAGCAGTGAAGCCGGACGGGATTTTGGTCAGCCCCAGCATTTT. Its translation: CASSEAGRDFGQPQHF. V and J are TRBV6-1 and TRBJ1-5; D remains unclear. The CDR3 runs 16 residues. Trimming took off 0 bases at V and 6 bases at J, with 15 bases between the two ends. Germline lookup yields CDR1 MNHNS and CDR2 SASEGT.

The count of this clone is one. The gene calls are TRBV9 and TRBJ1-1; D perhaps matches TRBD1 (6 bases). Trimming took 0 bases from V and 7 from J, leaving 13 bases between them. Germline V gene lookup returns CDR1 SGDLS and CDR2 YYNGEE. This CDR3 has 14 amino acids. CDR3 nucleotide sequence: TGTGCCAGCAGCGTAGTGCTGCAGGGGAGTGAAGCTTTCTTT. Amino acid sequence: CASSVVLQGSEAFF.

This sequence joins TRBV3-1 (or the pseudogene TRBV3-2) and TRBJ1-5; TRBD1 is a possible D gene (6 bases). CDR1 is LGHDT, CDR2 YNNKEL, per germline (reference sequence). The V gene lost 0 bases and the J gene lost 6 bases, with 12 bases spanning the gap. The CDR3 contains 15 residues. This chain's CDR3 is CASSQDAGDGQPQHF. The CDR3 nucleotides read TGTGCCAGCAGCCAAGATGCAGGGGATGGTCAGCCCCAGCATTTT.